Reported below is one T cell receptor beta chain. Its target is not known. The assay was immunoSEQ multiplex PCR, and TCRdb's table has in-frame clones only and misses some. The repertoire has roughly 30,000 clones, about nine tenths of them found once; the top ten carry approximately 6.2%. The record originates from a study of lymphopenia after photon versus proton radiotherapy. General study points: Under photons, naive T cells and diversity fell while effector/memory populations rose. In patients who died, overall survival fell as post-nadir TCR diversity dropped more. Post-nadir diversity loss with photons came from oligoclonal expansion, particularly CD8+ Temra cells.

Unmatched junction bases numbered 5, after V lost 6 bases and J lost 2 bases. The CDR3 is 14 residues long. Germline V gives CDR1 KGHSH, CDR2 LQKENI. The J gene is TRBJ2-3, the V gene TRBV18; TRBD1 matches 7 bases. The clonotype comes from a woman between 45 and 60 years old with pancreatic cancer. The source was peripheral blood, collected from a patient treated with photon-based radiotherapy. CDR3 sequence reads: CASSRDRLTDTQYF. CDR3 nucleotides: TGTGCCAGCTCCCGGGACAGACTCACAGATACGCAGTATTTT.